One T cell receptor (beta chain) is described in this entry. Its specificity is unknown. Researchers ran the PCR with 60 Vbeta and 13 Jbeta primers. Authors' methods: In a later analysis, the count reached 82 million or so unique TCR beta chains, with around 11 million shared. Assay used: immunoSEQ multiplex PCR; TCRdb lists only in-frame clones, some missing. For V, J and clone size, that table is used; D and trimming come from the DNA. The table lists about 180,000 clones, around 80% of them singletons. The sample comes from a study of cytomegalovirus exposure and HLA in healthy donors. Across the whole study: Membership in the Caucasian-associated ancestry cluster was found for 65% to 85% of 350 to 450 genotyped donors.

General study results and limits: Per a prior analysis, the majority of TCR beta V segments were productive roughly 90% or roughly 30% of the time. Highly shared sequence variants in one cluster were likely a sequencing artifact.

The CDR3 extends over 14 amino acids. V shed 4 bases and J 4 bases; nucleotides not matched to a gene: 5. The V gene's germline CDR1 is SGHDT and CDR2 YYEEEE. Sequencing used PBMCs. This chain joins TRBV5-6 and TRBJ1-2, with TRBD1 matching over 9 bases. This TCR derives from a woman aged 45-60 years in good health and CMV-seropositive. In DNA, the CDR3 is TGTGCCAGCAGCCCGGGACAGGGTGCCTATGGCTACACCTTC. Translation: CASSPGQGAYGYTF.